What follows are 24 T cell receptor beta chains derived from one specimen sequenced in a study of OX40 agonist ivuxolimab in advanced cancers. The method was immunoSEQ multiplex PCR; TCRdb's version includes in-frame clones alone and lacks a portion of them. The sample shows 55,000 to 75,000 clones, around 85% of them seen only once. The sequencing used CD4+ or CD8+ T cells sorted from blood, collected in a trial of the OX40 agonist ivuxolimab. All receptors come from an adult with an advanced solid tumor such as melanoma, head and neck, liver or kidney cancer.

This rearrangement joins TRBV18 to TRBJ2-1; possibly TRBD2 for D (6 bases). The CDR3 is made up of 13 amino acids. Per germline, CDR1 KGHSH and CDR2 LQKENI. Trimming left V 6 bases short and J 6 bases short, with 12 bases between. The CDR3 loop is CASSQGGPNEQFF. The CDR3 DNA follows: TGTGCCAGCTCTCAGGGAGGTCCCAATGAGCAGTTCTTC. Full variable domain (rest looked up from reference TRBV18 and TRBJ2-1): NAGVMQNPRHLVRRRGQEARLRCSPMKGHSHVYWYRQLPEEGLKFMVYLQKENIIDESGMPKERFSAEFPKEGPSILRIQQVVRGDSAAYFCASSQGGPNEQFFGPGTRLTVL.

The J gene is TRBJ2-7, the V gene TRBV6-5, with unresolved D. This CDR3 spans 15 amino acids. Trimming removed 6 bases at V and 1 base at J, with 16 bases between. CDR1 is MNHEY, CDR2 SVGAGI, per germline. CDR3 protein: CASRGESDLSYEQYF. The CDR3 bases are TGTGCCAGCAGGGGCGAGTCTGACCTTTCCTACGAGCAGTACTTC.

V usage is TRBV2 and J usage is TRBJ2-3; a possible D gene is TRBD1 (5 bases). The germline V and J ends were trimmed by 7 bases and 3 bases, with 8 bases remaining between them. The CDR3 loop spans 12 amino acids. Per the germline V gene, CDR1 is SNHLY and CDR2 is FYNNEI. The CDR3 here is CASNQGTDTQYF. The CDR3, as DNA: TGTGCCAGCAACCAGGGAACAGATACGCAGTATTTT. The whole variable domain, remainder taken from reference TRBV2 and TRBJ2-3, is EPEVTQTPSHQVTQMGQEVILRCVPISNHLYFYWYRQILGQKVEFLVSFYNNEISEKSEIFDDQFSVERPDGSNFTLKIRSTKLEDSAMYFCASNQGTDTQYFGPGTRLTVL.

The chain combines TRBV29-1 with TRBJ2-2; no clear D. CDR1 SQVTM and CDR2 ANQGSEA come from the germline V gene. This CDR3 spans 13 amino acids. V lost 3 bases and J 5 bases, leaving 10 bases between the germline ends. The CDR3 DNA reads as TGCAGCGTTGATGGGCACTTAACCGGGGAGCTGTTTTTT. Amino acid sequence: CSVDGHLTGELFF.

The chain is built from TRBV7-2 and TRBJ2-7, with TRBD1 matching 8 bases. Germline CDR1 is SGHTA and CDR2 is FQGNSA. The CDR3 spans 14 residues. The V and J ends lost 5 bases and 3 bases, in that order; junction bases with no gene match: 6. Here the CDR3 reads CASSVDRVGYEQYF. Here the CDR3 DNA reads TGTGCCAGCAGCGTGGACAGGGTGGGCTACGAGCAGTACTTC.

In DNA form, the CDR3 reads TGTGCCAGCTCACCGCGCGAGGGGAATGAAAAACTGTTTTTT. It is translated as CASSPREGNEKLFF. The chain recombines TRBV18 with TRBJ1-4; possible D gene TRBD1, 5 bases. The CDR3 totals 14 residues. Germline CDR1 is KGHSH and CDR2 is LQKENI. Trimming removed 3 bases from V and 5 bases from J, with 10 bases in between.

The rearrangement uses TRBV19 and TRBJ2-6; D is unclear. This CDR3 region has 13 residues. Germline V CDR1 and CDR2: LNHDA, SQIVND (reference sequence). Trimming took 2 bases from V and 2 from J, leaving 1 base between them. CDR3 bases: TGTGCCAGTAGTATACCTGGGGCCAACGTCCTGACTTTC. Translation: CASSIPGANVLTF.

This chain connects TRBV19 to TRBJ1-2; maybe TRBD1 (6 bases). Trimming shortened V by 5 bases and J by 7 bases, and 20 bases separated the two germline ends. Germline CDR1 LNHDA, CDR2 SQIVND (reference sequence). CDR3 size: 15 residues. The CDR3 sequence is CASSPQKAPGVGYTF. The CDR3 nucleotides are TGTGCCAGTAGTCCCCAAAAAGCCCCAGGGGTTGGCTACACCTTC.

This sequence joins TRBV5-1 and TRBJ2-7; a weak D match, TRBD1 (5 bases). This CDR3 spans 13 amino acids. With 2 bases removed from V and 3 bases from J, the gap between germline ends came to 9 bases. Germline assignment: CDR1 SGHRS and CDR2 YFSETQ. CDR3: CASSFQGIYEQYF. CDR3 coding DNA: TGCGCCAGCAGCTTCCAGGGAATCTACGAGCAGTACTTC.

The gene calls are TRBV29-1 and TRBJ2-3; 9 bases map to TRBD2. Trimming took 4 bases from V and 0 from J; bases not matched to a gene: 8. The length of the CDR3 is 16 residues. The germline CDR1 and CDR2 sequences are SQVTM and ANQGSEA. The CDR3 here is CSVGIGSGGSTDTQYF. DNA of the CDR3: TGCAGCGTTGGAATAGGTAGCGGGGGTAGCACAGATACGCAGTATTTT.

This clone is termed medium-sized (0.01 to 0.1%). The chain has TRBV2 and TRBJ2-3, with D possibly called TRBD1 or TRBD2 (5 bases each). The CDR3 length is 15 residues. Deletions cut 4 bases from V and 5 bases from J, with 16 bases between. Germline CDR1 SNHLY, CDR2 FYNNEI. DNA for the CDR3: TGTGCCAGCAGTGGTGACGGGGCCACAGGAGATACGCAGTATTTT. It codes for CASSGDGATGDTQYF.

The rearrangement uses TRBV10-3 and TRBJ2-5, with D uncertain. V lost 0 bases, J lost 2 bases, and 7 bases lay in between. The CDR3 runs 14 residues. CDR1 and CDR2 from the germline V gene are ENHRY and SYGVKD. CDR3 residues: CAISESQLQETQYF. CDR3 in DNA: TGTGCCATCAGTGAGTCCCAGTTACAAGAGACCCAGTACTTC.

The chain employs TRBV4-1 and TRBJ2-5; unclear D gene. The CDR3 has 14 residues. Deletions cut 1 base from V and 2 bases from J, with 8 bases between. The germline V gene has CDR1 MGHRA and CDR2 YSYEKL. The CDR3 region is CASSQVRQQETQYF. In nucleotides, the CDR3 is TGCGCCAGCAGCCAAGTTCGGCAGCAAGAGACCCAGTACTTC.

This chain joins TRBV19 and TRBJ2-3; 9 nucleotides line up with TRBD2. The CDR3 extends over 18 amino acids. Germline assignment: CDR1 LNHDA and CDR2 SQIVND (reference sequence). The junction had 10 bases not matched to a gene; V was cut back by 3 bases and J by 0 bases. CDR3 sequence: CASSIGTSSGRSTDTQYF. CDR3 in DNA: TGTGCCAGTAGTATTGGGACTAGCTCCGGTCGGAGCACAGATACGCAGTATTTT.

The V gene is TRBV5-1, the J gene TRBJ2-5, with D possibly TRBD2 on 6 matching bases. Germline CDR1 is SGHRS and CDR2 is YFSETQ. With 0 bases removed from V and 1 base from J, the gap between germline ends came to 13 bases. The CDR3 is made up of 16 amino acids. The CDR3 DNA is TGCGCCAGCAGCTTGGGGTTCCGGGGGAGCCAAGAGACCCAGTACTTC. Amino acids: CASSLGFRGSQETQYF.

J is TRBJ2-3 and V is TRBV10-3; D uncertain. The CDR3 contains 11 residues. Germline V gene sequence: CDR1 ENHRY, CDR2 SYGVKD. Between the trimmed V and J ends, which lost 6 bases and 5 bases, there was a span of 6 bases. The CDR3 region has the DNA TGTGCCATCAGGAAGGGAGATACGCAGTATTTT. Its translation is CAIRKGDTQYF.

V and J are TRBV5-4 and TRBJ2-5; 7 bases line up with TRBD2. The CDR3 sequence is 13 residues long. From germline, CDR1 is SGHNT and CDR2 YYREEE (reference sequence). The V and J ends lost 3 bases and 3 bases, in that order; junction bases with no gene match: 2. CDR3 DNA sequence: TGTGCCAGCAGCTGGGGGGGGGAAGAGACCCAGTACTTC. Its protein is CASSWGGEETQYF.

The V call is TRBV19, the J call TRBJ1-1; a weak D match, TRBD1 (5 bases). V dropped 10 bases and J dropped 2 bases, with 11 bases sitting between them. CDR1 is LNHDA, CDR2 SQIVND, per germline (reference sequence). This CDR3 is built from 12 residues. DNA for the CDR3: TGTGCCACCGTAGACAGCAACACTGAAGCTTTCTTT. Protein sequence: CATVDSNTEAFF.

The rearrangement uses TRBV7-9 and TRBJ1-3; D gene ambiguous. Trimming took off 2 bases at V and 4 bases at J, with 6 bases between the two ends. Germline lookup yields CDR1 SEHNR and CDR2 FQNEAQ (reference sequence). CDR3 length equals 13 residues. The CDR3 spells CASSLRRGNTIYF. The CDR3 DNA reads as TGTGCCAGCAGCTTAAGACGAGGAAACACCATATATTTT.

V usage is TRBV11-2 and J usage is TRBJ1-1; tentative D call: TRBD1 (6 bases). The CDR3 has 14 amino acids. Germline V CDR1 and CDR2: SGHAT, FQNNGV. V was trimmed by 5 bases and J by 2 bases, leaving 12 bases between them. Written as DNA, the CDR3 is TGTGCCAGCAGCCCAGGGGTGGTCAACACTGAAGCTTTCTTT. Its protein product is CASSPGVVNTEAFF.

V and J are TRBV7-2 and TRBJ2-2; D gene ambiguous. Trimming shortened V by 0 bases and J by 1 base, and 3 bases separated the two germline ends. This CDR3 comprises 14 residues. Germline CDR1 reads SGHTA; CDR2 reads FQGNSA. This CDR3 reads CASSLAWNTGELFF. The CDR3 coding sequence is TGTGCCAGCAGCTTAGCTTGGAACACCGGGGAGCTGTTTTTT.

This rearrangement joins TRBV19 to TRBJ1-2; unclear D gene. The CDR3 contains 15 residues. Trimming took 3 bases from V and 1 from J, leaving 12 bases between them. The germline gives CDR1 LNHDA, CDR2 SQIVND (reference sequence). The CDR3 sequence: CASSMGRQLNYGYTF. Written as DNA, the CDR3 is TGTGCCAGTAGTATGGGCAGGCAACTTAACTATGGCTACACCTTC.

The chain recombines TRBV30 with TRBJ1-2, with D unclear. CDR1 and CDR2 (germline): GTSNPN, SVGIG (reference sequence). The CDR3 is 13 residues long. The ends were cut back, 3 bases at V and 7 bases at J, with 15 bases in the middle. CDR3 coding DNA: TGTGCCTGGAGCGGCCAATTGGTTCGTGGCTACACCTTC. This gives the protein CAWSGQLVRGYTF.

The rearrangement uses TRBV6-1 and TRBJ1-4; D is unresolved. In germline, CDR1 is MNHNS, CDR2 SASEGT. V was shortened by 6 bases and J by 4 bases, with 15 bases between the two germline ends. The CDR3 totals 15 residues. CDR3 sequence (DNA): TGTGCCAGCAGCCTGCAGGTGGGAGTTAATGAAAAACTGTTTTTT. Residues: CASSLQVGVNEKLFF.